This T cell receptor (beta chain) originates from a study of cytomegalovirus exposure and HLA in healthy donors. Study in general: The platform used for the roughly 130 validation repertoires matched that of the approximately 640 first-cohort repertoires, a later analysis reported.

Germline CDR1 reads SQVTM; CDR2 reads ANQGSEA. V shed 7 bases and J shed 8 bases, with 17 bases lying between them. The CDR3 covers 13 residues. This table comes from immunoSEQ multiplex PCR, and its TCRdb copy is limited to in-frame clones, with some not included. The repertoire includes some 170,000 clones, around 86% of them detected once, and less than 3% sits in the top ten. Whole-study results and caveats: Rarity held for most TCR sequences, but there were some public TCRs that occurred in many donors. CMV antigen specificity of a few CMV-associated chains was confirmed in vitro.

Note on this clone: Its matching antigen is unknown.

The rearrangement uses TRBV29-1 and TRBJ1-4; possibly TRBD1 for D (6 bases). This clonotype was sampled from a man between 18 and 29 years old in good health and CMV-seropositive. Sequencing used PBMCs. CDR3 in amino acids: CSAQTGLGEKLFF. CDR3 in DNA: TGCAGCGCGCAAACAGGGTTAGGCGAAAAACTGTTTTTT. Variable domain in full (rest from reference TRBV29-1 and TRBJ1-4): SAVISQKPSRDICQRGTSLTIQCQVDSQVTMMFWYRQQPGQSLTLIATANQGSEATYESGFVIDKFPISRPNLTFSTLTVSNMSPEDSSIYLCSAQTGLGEKLFFGSGTQLSVL.